A single sample is the source of the 27 T cell receptor beta chains below, sequenced in a study of read filtering for tumor transcriptome and immune sequencing (TCRdb year 2020). The sequencer was an Illumina HiSeq 4000. The Immunoverse kit was used to build TCR libraries from approximately 410 ng RNA, with molecular barcoded adaptors covering alpha/delta and beta/gamma chains. The public reads were reanalyzed by TCRdb: fastp trimming at Q25, MiXCR alignment, in-frame beta chains only. Duplicate CDR3 protein sequences are folded into a single record with the most common DNA and genes. The sample table lists 40,000 to 50,000 distinct CDR3 sequences, around an eighth of them with a count of one. 30% of the sample comes from the top ten. Sequenced material: a population of CD138-negative cells sorted from bone marrow. According to the study, the label for this sample's cell subset or site signals: bone marrow mononuclear cells depleted of CD138+ plasma/myeloma cells by negative magnetic selection. Every receptor here comes from a donor at least 40 years old with multiple myeloma.

This clonotype was counted ten times or more. The chain has TRBV5-1 and TRBJ2-7; possible D gene TRBD1, 6 bases. V was shortened by 0 bases and J by 3 bases, with 10 bases between the two germline ends. The CDR3 has 14 amino acids. Germline V gene sequence: CDR1 SGHRS, CDR2 YFSETQ. CDR3 DNA sequence: TGCGCCAGCAGCTTGGACGGACAGAACTACGAGCAGTACTTC. This translates into CASSLDGQNYEQYF.

This clonotype was detected ten times or more. This chain's CDR3 is CASSLGNTRETQYF. The CDR3 DNA reads TGTGCCAGCTCACTTGGCAATACCAGGGAGACCCAGTACTTC. The V gene is TRBV18, the J gene TRBJ2-5, with D hard to call. V lost 4 bases to trimming and J lost 5 bases, with 14 bases between them. The CDR3 is made up of 14 amino acids. Germline V CDR1 and CDR2: KGHSH, LQKENI.

As regards this clonotype: A single base separates this from a much larger clone, so it may be a read error. The conserved final phenylalanine or tryptophan is absent from the CDR3, which likely points to a read error. The gene calls are TRBV7-2 and TRBJ2-3; 7 nucleotides line up with TRBD2. The CDR3 has 14 amino acids. Losses at the gene ends were 5 bases for V and 5 bases for J; bases not matched to a gene: 7. Germline CDR1 reads SGHTA; CDR2 reads FQGNSA. The CDR3 sequence: CASSAFGLEDTQYC. The CDR3 region has the DNA TGTGCCAGCAGCGCGTTTGGACTAGAAGATACGCAGTATTGT.

The table lists this clonotype with many counts. The chain recombines TRBV29-1 with TRBJ2-6; D not resolved. The V end lost 3 bases, the J end lost 4 bases, and 10 bases lay between the germline ends. CDR1 is SQVTM, CDR2 ANQGSEA, per germline. The CDR3 sequence is 14 residues long. CDR3 DNA sequence: TGCAGCGTTGAGGGATTGACCGGGGCCAACGTCCTGACTTTC. This gives the protein CSVEGLTGANVLTF.

This clonotype has at least ten counts. The CDR3 spells CASRQGWDGRQGIQYF. The DNA of the CDR3 is TGTGCCAGCAGACAGGGATGGGATGGGAGGCAAGGCATTCAGTACTTC. The chain carries TRBV12-3 or TRBV12-4 and TRBJ2-4; D tentatively reads TRBD1 or TRBD2 (6 bases each). V lost 6 bases, J lost 9 bases, and 24 bases lay in between. This CDR3 has 16 amino acids.

This clonotype was found many times. The chain couples TRBV5-6 to TRBJ2-2; 8 bases line up with TRBD1. The CDR3 extends over 16 amino acids. Germline-derived CDR1 and CDR2 are SGHDT and YYEEEE. V trimming: 4 bases; J trimming: 2 bases; junction bases outside the gene matches: 7. The CDR3 loop reads CASSNDRGLNTGELFF. The CDR3 region has the DNA TGTGCCAGCAGCAACGACAGGGGCCTAAACACCGGGGAGCTGTTTTTT.

V is TRBV7-2 and J is TRBJ2-1; 7 bases are shared with TRBD2. J gave up 12 bases and V 5 bases, and 7 bases lay outside the gene matches. Germline V gene lookup returns CDR1 SGHTA and CDR2 FQGNSA. The CDR3 runs 12 residues. The CDR3 is CASSAPGLPQFF. DNA of the CDR3: TGTGCCAGCAGCGCCCCGGGACTACCGCAGTTCTTC.

Of note for this clonotype: The conserved phenylalanine or tryptophan is not found at the CDR3 terminus, so this likely reflects a read error. This rearrangement joins TRBV7-2 to TRBJ2-1; D unresolved. The CDR3 runs to 12 residues. CDR1 and CDR2 from the germline V gene are SGHTA and FQGNSA. The CDR3 DNA sequence: TGTGCCATCAGCCGGGCCTACAATGAGCAGTTCCTC. It specifies CAISRAYNEQFL.

This clonotype was counted ten times or more. The chain couples TRBV5-6 to TRBJ1-1; 8 nucleotides line up with TRBD1. The germline gives CDR1 SGHDT, CDR2 YYEEEE. The CDR3 runs to 14 residues. With V trimmed by 5 bases and J by 4 bases, 7 bases remained unmatched. In DNA, the CDR3 is TGTGCCAGCAGTTGGAGGGACAGGAGCACTGAAGCTTTCTTT. Translating gives CASSWRDRSTEAFF.

Details on this clonotype: Given a much more abundant clone one base away, this may be a read error. V is TRBV20-1 and J is TRBJ1-2; the D is unclear. This CDR3 is built from 14 residues. V was shortened by 0 bases and J by 6 bases, with 14 bases between the two germline ends. Germline V gene sequence: CDR1 DFQATT, CDR2 SNEGSKA (reference sequence). The DNA for the CDR3 is TGCAGTGCTAGAGATAATCTTCGGGGTCATGGCTACACCTTC. This encodes CSARDNLRGHGYTF.

The table lists this clonotype with many counts. This chain connects TRBV28 to TRBJ1-2; 9 bases line up with TRBD1. Germline V CDR1 and CDR2: MDHEN, SYDVKM. This CDR3 region has 12 residues. V was clipped by 5 bases and J by 13 bases; unmatched bases: 8. Here the CDR3 DNA reads TGTGCCAGCAGTCTCGGACAGGGGTCGCCCACCTTC. It yields the protein CASSLGQGSPTF.

V is TRBV12-3 or TRBV12-4 and J is TRBJ1-1, with D unresolved. Trimming removed 2 bases at V and 1 base at J, with 8 bases between. This CDR3 is built from 14 residues. As DNA, the CDR3 is TGTGCCAGCAGTTTATACGGAGCGAACACTGAAGCTTTCTTT. This gives the protein CASSLYGANTEAFF.

This clonotype is labeled as medium-sized (0.01 to 0.1%). The V call is TRBV20-1, the J call TRBJ2-1; D is unclear. V lost 0 bases, J lost 10 bases, and 10 bases lay in between. The CDR3 loop spans 12 amino acids. Germline values: CDR1 DFQATT, CDR2 SNEGSKA (reference sequence). CDR3 residues: CSARDPPAEQFF. For the CDR3, the DNA is TGCAGTGCTAGAGATCCCCCGGCCGAGCAGTTCTTC.

This chain uses TRBV12-3 or TRBV12-4 with TRBJ2-7; 7 bases are shared with TRBD2. The V segment lost 4 bases and the J segment 2 bases; nucleotides outside the gene matches: 5. The CDR3 loop spans 14 amino acids. CDR3 DNA: TGTGCCAGCAGTTCGCCTAGCGGTACCTACGAGCAGTACTTC. Protein product: CASSSPSGTYEQYF.

There are many counts of this clonotype. CDR3 in DNA: TGTGCCAGCAGTGACTCGAGTCGGGGGACTGAAGCTTTCTTT. It codes for CASSDSSRGTEAFF. The chain is built from TRBV6-4 and TRBJ1-1; the D gene is possibly TRBD1 (5 bases). Germline values: CDR1 MRHNA, CDR2 SNTAGT. The V end was cut by 0 bases, the J end by 5 bases, with 10 bases between. CDR3 length equals 14 residues.

On this clonotype: A much larger clone sits a single nucleotide away, making a read error possible. The V call is TRBV7-3, the J call TRBJ2-3, with D possibly being TRBD2 (6 bases). The CDR3 has 14 residues. Trimming took off 5 bases at V and 4 bases at J, with 13 bases between the two ends. CDR1 and CDR2 (germline): SGHTA, FQGTGA. The CDR3, as DNA: TGTGCCAGCAGCCCCGTACTAGCTTCAGATACGCAGTATTTT. Its translation is CASSPVLASDTQYF.

This clonotype was seen repeatedly, ten times or more. The junction shows a germline mismatch at one end, possibly a read error. This rearrangement joins TRBV2 to TRBJ2-3, with D possibly matching TRBD1 (5 bases). This CDR3 spans 12 amino acids. Germline CDR1 and CDR2: SNHLY and FYNNEI. Written as DNA, the CDR3 is TGTGCCAGCAGCGAAGGGCAGGGCAGGCAGTATTTT. The encoded protein is CASSEGQGRQYF.

The sample holds many counts of this clonotype. This sequence joins TRBV4-3 and TRBJ2-3, with a possible D match to TRBD2 (7 bases). The CDR3 runs 17 residues. Germline V gene sequence: CDR1 LGHNA, CDR2 YSLEER. Deletions cut 2 bases from V and 0 bases from J, with 15 bases between. CDR3 coding DNA: TGCGCCAGCAGCCAAAGGCATCGGGGGGCTAGCACAGATACGCAGTATTTT. Its translation: CASSQRHRGASTDTQYF.

With respect to this clonotype: Given a far larger clone just one base away, this is likely a sequencing read error. This sequence joins TRBV11-2 and TRBJ2-5; 12 bases match TRBD2. Per the germline V gene, CDR1 is SGHAT and CDR2 is FQNNGV. This CDR3 is built from 22 residues. The CDR3 DNA sequence: TGTGCCAGCAGCCTACTCTCCGCTTTGGGACTAGCGGGTGATAATTTCCAAGAGACCCAGTGCTTC. The encoded protein is CASSLLSALGLAGDNFQETQCF.

This clonotype was counted at least ten times. This sequence joins TRBV14 and TRBJ2-7, with D unclear. The CDR3 contains 13 residues. V lost 4 bases to trimming and J lost 1 base, with 8 bases between them. CDR1 and CDR2 from the germline V gene are SGHDN and FVKESK. In nucleotides, the CDR3 is TGTGCCAGCAGCCGACGACGGTCCTACGAGCAGTACTTC. Amino acid sequence: CASSRRRSYEQYF.

There are a few counts of this clonotype. This chain connects TRBV24-1 to TRBJ1-5, with D tentatively TRBD1 (5 bases). The germline V gene has CDR1 KGHDR and CDR2 SFDVKD. The CDR3 is 16 residues long. Trimming cost V 9 bases and J 0 bases, with 17 bases left between them. This CDR3 reads CATGGGADDSNQPQHF. The DNA of the CDR3 is TGTGCCACCGGGGGAGGGGCAGACGATAGCAATCAGCCCCAGCATTTT.

J is TRBJ2-2 and V is TRBV20-1; TRBD2 matches 12 bases. Germline CDR1 reads DFQATT; CDR2 reads SNEGSKA (reference sequence). The ends lost 2 bases at V and 10 bases at J; junction bases unmatched: 8. The CDR3 spans 15 residues. CDR3 coding DNA: TGCAGTGCTAGACGCCTAGCGGGAGGGCCCGTGGAGCTGTTTTTT. This codes for CSARRLAGGPVELFF.

This clonotype showed up many times. V gene TRBV11-3 combines with J gene TRBJ2-5, with a weak D call TRBD2 (6 bases). Germline V gene data show CDR1 as SGHNT and CDR2 as YENEEA. V was cut by 3 bases and J by 5 bases, with 13 bases left in between. The CDR3 loop spans 14 amino acids. The CDR3 coding sequence is TGTGCCAGCAGCTTTGATACTAGCCGGGAGACCCAGTACTTC. Translated, it gives CASSFDTSRETQYF.

This clonotype was detected ten times or more. The CDR3 sequence is CASSPSRDTQYF. CDR3 nucleotide sequence: TGTGCCAGCAGCCCTTCACGAGATACGCAGTATTTT. The V gene is TRBV11-2, the J gene TRBJ2-3; D ambiguous. This CDR3 spans 12 amino acids. Per the germline V gene, CDR1 is SGHAT and CDR2 is FQNNGV. Deletions cut 5 bases from V and 5 bases from J, with 8 bases between.

This clonotype has a count of ten or more. The V call is TRBV28, the J call TRBJ1-2; 7 nucleotides agree with TRBD1. There are 16 residues in the CDR3. Germline V gene sequence: CDR1 MDHEN, CDR2 SYDVKM. The ends lost 6 bases at V and 4 bases at J; junction bases unmatched: 14. Here the CDR3 reads CASRTGQDVYFYGYTF. CDR3 in DNA: TGTGCCAGCAGGACCGGACAGGACGTATACTTCTATGGCTACACCTTC.

This clonotype was seen ten or more times. V usage is TRBV6-2 or TRBV6-3 and J usage is TRBJ2-3, with 9 bases that match TRBD2. Germline trimming cut 7 bases from V and 3 bases from J; bases unmatched to any gene: 5. The CDR3 sequence is 14 residues long. Germline assignment: CDR1 MNHEY and CDR2 SVGEGT. The DNA of the CDR3 is TGTGCCAGCATTGGGACTAGCTCTACAGATACGCAGTATTTT. Its translation: CASIGTSSTDTQYF.

This clonotype was recorded many times. The chain carries TRBV28 and TRBJ2-1, with 12 nucleotides matching TRBD2. CDR1 is MDHEN and CDR2 is SYDVKM in the germline V gene. V shed 5 bases and J 7 bases; nucleotides not matched to a gene: 12. The CDR3 consists of 17 residues. The CDR3 nucleotides read TGTGCCAGCAGTATCACCCTAGCGGGAGGGTCACTAAATGAGCAGTTCTTC. As protein: CASSITLAGGSLNEQFF.